Below are 32 T cell receptor beta chains sequenced from a single sample in a study of T cell responses to AZD1222 COVID-19 vaccine. Produced via immunoSEQ multiplex PCR; TCRdb's table is partial and in-frame only. The sample holds around 160,000 clones; about 93% are singletons and the top ten take about 1.9%. Sequences were derived from peripheral blood, sampled on day 0 of AZD1222 vaccination. Receptors originate from an adult in good health.

The chain links TRBV19 to TRBJ2-1; 8 bases agree with TRBD2. CDR3 length equals 16 residues. CDR1 LNHDA and CDR2 SQIVND come from the germline V gene (reference sequence). V lost 3 bases to trimming and J lost 3 bases; unmatched junction nucleotides: 7. The chain's CDR3 is CASSMKWGTSYNEQFF. CDR3 in DNA: TGTGCCAGTAGTATGAAGTGGGGGACTAGCTACAATGAGCAGTTCTTC.

The chain employs TRBV4-1 and TRBJ1-1; 8 bases fit TRBD1. From germline, CDR1 is MGHRA and CDR2 YSYEKL. V shed 3 bases, J shed 5 bases, and the junction held 8 bases outside the gene matches. The CDR3 is 15 amino acids. The chain's CDR3 is CASSQIQGGSTEAFF. In nucleotides, the CDR3 is TGCGCCAGCAGCCAGATACAGGGGGGGAGTACTGAAGCTTTCTTT.

The chain carries TRBV6-5 and TRBJ1-6, with D unclear. This CDR3 contains 14 residues. CDR1 is MNHEY and CDR2 is SVGAGI in the germline V gene. Trimming stripped 2 bases from V and 10 bases from J, with 12 bases between. The CDR3 DNA follows: TGTGCCAGCAGTTACGGGGATAATTTATCACCCCTCCACTTT. This encodes CASSYGDNLSPLHF.

The V call is TRBV5-1, the J call TRBJ1-3; D is ambiguous. Trimming left V 4 bases short and J 4 bases short, with 15 bases between. Germline assignment: CDR1 SGHRS and CDR2 YFSETQ. This CDR3 region has 15 residues. CDR3 sequence: CASSIAGGFGNTIYF. The CDR3 nucleotides are TGCGCCAGCAGCATAGCTGGCGGGTTCGGAAACACCATATATTTT.

The J gene is TRBJ2-1, the V gene TRBV6-6; D gene ambiguous. V was pared by 2 bases and J by 8 bases, with 7 bases between. The CDR3 has 12 residues. Germline lookup yields CDR1 MNHNY and CDR2 SVGAGI (reference sequence). Written as DNA, the CDR3 is TGTGCCAGCAGTTACGAGGCCCATGAGCAGTTCTTC. It encodes CASSYEAHEQFF.

The chain has TRBV9 and TRBJ1-1; no clear D gene. Trimming removed 0 bases at V and 1 base at J, with 10 bases between. Germline loops: CDR1 SGDLS, CDR2 YYNGEE. The CDR3 totals 15 residues. CDR3 bases: TGTGCCAGCAGCGTAGCGAGTGGCCCGAACACTGAAGCTTTCTTT. This gives the protein CASSVASGPNTEAFF.

This chain links TRBV5-6 with TRBJ2-1; 11 nucleotides align to TRBD2. V trimming: 3 bases; J trimming: 8 bases; junction bases outside the gene matches: 10. The CDR3 consists of 16 residues. Germline CDR1 SGHDT, CDR2 YYEEEE. Here the CDR3 DNA reads TGTGCCAGCAGCTCCTTAGCGGGGGGGCCGTTGGATGAGCAGTTCTTC. This translates into CASSSLAGGPLDEQFF.

The genes are TRBV11-3 and TRBJ1-1; D is possibly TRBD1 (6 bases). CDR1 and CDR2 (germline): SGHNT, YENEEA. This CDR3 is 14 amino acids long. Trimming removed 5 bases at V and 5 bases at J, with 15 bases between. CDR3 sequence: CASSLRGSSTEAFF. The CDR3 coding sequence is TGTGCCAGCAGCCTCAGGGGCTCAAGTACTGAAGCTTTCTTT. Using reference TRBV11-3 and TRBJ1-1 for the parts outside the CDR3, the full variable domain is EAGVVQSPRYKIIEKKQPVAFWCNPISGHNTLYWYLQNLGQGPELLIRYENEEAVDDSQLPKDRFSAERLKGVDSTLKIQPAELGDSAVYLCASSLRGSSTEAFFGQGTRLTVV.

The CDR3 DNA reads TGTGCCAGCAGCGTAGACGGAAACAATCAGCCCCAGCATTTT. As protein: CASSVDGNNQPQHF. The chain links TRBV5-6 to TRBJ1-5; no definite D call. The V end was cut by 4 bases, the J end by 3 bases, with 11 bases between. The germline V gene has CDR1 SGHDT and CDR2 YYEEEE. This CDR3 region has 14 residues.

The rearrangement joins TRBV15 to TRBJ1-5; weak D call: TRBD1 (5 bases). CDR1 and CDR2 from the germline V gene are LNHNV and YYDKDF (reference sequence). This CDR3 is built from 15 residues. With 1 base removed from V and 5 bases from J, the gap between germline ends came to 12 bases. The CDR3 protein is CATSRGGAADQPQHF. In nucleotides, the CDR3 is TGTGCCACCAGCAGAGGCGGGGCAGCTGATCAGCCCCAGCATTTT.

The CDR3: CASSFAGTREQFF. The CDR3 nucleotides read TGCGCCAGCAGCTTCGCGGGGACACGTGAGCAGTTCTTC. The chain couples TRBV5-1 to TRBJ2-1; D assignment may be TRBD1 or TRBD2 (6 bases each). Germline V CDR1 and CDR2: SGHRS, YFSETQ. Trimming took 2 bases from V and 9 from J, leaving 12 bases between them. The CDR3 extends over 13 amino acids. The whole variable domain, filled in from reference TRBV5-1 and TRBJ2-1, reads KAGVTQTPRYLIKTRGQQVTLSCSPISGHRSVSWYQQTPGQGLQFLFEYFSETQRNKGNFPGRFSGRQFSNSRSEMNVSTLELGDSALYLCASSFAGTREQFFGPGTRLTVL.

The CDR3 loop reads CASSPTRDEQYF. The CDR3 coding sequence is TGTGCCAGCTCACCAACAAGAGACGAGCAGTACTTC. The chain carries TRBV18 and TRBJ2-7; D is ambiguous. Trimming took 2 bases from V and 5 from J, leaving 7 bases between them. This CDR3 contains 12 residues. Germline V gene sequence: CDR1 KGHSH, CDR2 LQKENI.

CDR3 nucleotide sequence: TGTGCCAGCAGCTTATGGTCTGGGACGGCCAGCCTTGGCTACACCTTC. It translates to CASSLWSGTASLGYTF. This sequence joins TRBV7-9 and TRBJ1-2, with D perhaps TRBD1 (5 bases). V was shortened by 2 bases and J by 7 bases, with 20 bases between the two germline ends. This CDR3 is built from 16 residues. Germline CDR1 SEHNR, CDR2 FQNEAQ (reference sequence). Based on the CDR3 plus reference TRBV7-9 and TRBJ1-2, the full variable domain is DTGVSQNPRHKITKRGQNVTFRCDPISEHNRLYWYRQTLGQGPEFLTYFQNEAQLEKSRLLSDRFSAERPKGSFSTLEIQRTEQGDSAMYLCASSLWSGTASLGYTFGSGTRLTVV.

The chain employs TRBV6-1 and TRBJ1-2; D not resolved. Trimming removed 2 bases at V and 5 bases at J, with 18 bases between. The germline gives CDR1 MNHNS, CDR2 SASEGT. This CDR3 comprises 16 residues. CDR3: CASSERAVEPTYGYTF. The CDR3 DNA follows: TGTGCCAGCAGTGAACGGGCCGTCGAGCCGACTTATGGCTACACCTTC.

This clone was recorded once. The CDR3, as DNA: TGTGCCAGCAGTAATACAGGGTCCAATGAGCAGTTCTTC. Translation gives CASSNTGSNEQFF. This chain uses TRBV6-5 with TRBJ2-1, with a weak D call TRBD1 (6 bases). The CDR3 totals 13 residues. The germline CDR1 and CDR2 sequences are MNHEY and SVGAGI. The V end was cut by 5 bases, the J end by 6 bases, with 11 bases between.

The chain links TRBV10-1 to TRBJ2-1, with TRBD2 matching over 11 bases. J was trimmed by 8 bases and V by 2 bases; bases with no gene match: 8. Germline assignment: CDR1 WNHNN and CDR2 SYGVQD (reference sequence). The CDR3 is 16 amino acids. The CDR3 reads CASSELTSGSLYEQFF. The CDR3, as DNA: TGCGCCAGCAGTGAGCTAACTAGCGGGAGTCTGTATGAGCAGTTCTTC.

CDR3 nucleotides: TGTGCCAGCAGCTTGGAGCTAGCGGGAAGCACAGATACGCAGTATTTT. Encoded protein: CASSLELAGSTDTQYF. V is TRBV5-6 and J is TRBJ2-3; 9 bases are shared with TRBD2. This CDR3 is 16 amino acids long. The trim removed 0 bases at V and 0 bases at J, leaving 2 bases unmatched. Germline V gene data show CDR1 as SGHDT and CDR2 as YYEEEE.

The V call is TRBV10-3, the J call TRBJ2-5; D ambiguous. The germline gives CDR1 ENHRY, CDR2 SYGVKD. V dropped 2 bases and J dropped 5 bases, with 12 bases sitting between them. There are 14 residues in the CDR3. The CDR3 sequence: CAISETTRRETQYF. Here the CDR3 DNA reads TGTGCCATCAGTGAGACCACAAGAAGGGAGACCCAGTACTTC.

V usage is TRBV7-2 and J usage is TRBJ1-5; no clear D. Germline lookup yields CDR1 SGHTA and CDR2 FQGNSA. V gave up 5 bases and J gave up 0 bases, with 11 bases separating them. The CDR3 is made up of 15 amino acids. In nucleotides, the CDR3 is TGTGCCAGCAGCCAACCACGGGGTAGCAATCAGCCCCAGCATTTT. It translates to CASSQPRGSNQPQHF.

V gene TRBV6-5 combines with J gene TRBJ1-2, with D perhaps matching TRBD1 (5 bases). The CDR3 has 15 residues. Germline V gene lookup returns CDR1 MNHEY and CDR2 SVGAGI. Trimming removed 6 bases from V and 7 bases from J, with 21 bases in between. CDR3 nucleotides: TGTGCCAGCAGGGGCTCGGGGGTGGTCATTGGTGGCTACACCTTC. Protein: CASRGSGVVIGGYTF.

The chain combines TRBV21-1 with TRBJ1-2. TRBV21-1 represents a pseudogene. This CDR3 has 13 amino acids. The CDR3 spells CASIWGGVGGYTF. In DNA form, the CDR3 reads TGTGCCAGCATTTGGGGAGGGGTTGGTGGCTACACCTTC.

V usage is TRBV7-9 and J usage is TRBJ1-1, with 7 bases matching TRBD1. Trimming cost V 5 bases and J 1 base; bases outside gene matches: 4. Looked up from germline, CDR1 is SEHNR and CDR2 is FQNEAQ (reference sequence). The CDR3 covers 14 residues. In DNA form, the CDR3 reads TGTGCCAGCAGCGCAAGGACAGGGAACACTGAAGCTTTCTTT. This codes for CASSARTGNTEAFF.

This sequence joins TRBV6-5 and TRBJ1-1; TRBD1 might be the D (6 bases). Trimming pared 2 bases from V and 10 bases from J, leaving 17 bases between. The CDR3 runs to 14 residues. CDR1 and CDR2 (germline): MNHEY, SVGAGI. For the CDR3, the DNA is TGTGCCAGCAGTTACGAAGGTGGAGGGGGGGGAGCTTTCTTT. This codes for CASSYEGGGGGAFF.

The chain carries TRBV6-1 and TRBJ1-5; D is unresolved. Looked up from germline, CDR1 is MNHNS and CDR2 is SASEGT. The ends were cut back, 3 bases at V and 3 bases at J, with 15 bases in the middle. The CDR3 loop spans 16 amino acids. The CDR3 reads CASSDKTVTYNQPQHF. CDR3 DNA: TGTGCCAGCAGTGATAAAACAGTAACTTACAATCAGCCCCAGCATTTT.

The chain recombines TRBV7-9 with TRBJ1-1; 7 bases map to TRBD1. V lost 3 bases and J lost 3; bases outside the gene matches: 4. This CDR3 has 14 residues. Germline CDR1 is SEHNR and CDR2 is FQNEAQ (reference sequence). The CDR3 DNA reads TGTGCCAGCAGCTTCCCGGGACAGCACACTGAAGCTTTCTTT. It is translated as CASSFPGQHTEAFF.

J is TRBJ1-6 and V is TRBV14; possible D gene TRBD1, 6 bases. The CDR3 totals 16 residues. Germline V gives CDR1 SGHDN, CDR2 FVKESK. V was shortened by 3 bases and J by 11 bases, with 20 bases between the two germline ends. CDR3 nucleotide sequence: TGTGCCAGCAGCCAGAAGATATTCAGGGGTCAAACACCCCTCCACTTT. It encodes CASSQKIFRGQTPLHF.

This chain links TRBV19 with TRBJ2-3; D unclear. The germline V gene encodes CDR1 LNHDA and CDR2 SQIVND (reference sequence). Trimming shortened V by 0 bases and J by 4 bases, and 11 bases separated the two germline ends. The CDR3 length is 15 residues. This CDR3 is CASSIDLLGPDTQYF. DNA of the CDR3: TGTGCCAGTAGTATAGATCTATTGGGCCCAGATACGCAGTATTTT.

The genes are TRBV18 and TRBJ2-5; D may be TRBD2 (6 bases). Trimming took off 2 bases at V and 5 bases at J, with 15 bases between the two ends. This CDR3 region has 15 residues. Per germline, CDR1 KGHSH and CDR2 LQKENI. This CDR3 reads CASSPITGEGETQYF. The CDR3 DNA reads as TGTGCCAGCTCACCAATCACGGGAGAAGGCGAGACCCAGTACTTC.

This clone appeared once. The chain links TRBV5-1 to TRBJ2-1; 8 bases agree with TRBD2. V lost 4 bases to trimming and J lost 2 bases; unmatched junction nucleotides: 5. Germline loops: CDR1 SGHRS, CDR2 YFSETQ. This CDR3 region has 15 residues. The CDR3 DNA is TGCGCCAGCAGCCCCTTTAGCGGGGCCTACAATGAGCAGTTCTTC. Protein sequence: CASSPFSGAYNEQFF.

The chain employs TRBV7-3 and TRBJ2-1, with TRBD2 matching over 7 bases. Per the germline V gene, CDR1 is SGHTA and CDR2 is FQGTGA. Losses at the gene ends were 4 bases for V and 8 bases for J; bases not matched to a gene: 11. The CDR3 covers 15 residues. The CDR3 coding sequence is TGTGCCAGCAGCTCCCCGGGACTAATGGTCGATGAGCAGTTCTTC. It yields the protein CASSSPGLMVDEQFF.

This chain uses TRBV12-5 with TRBJ2-7; TRBD2 is a possible D gene (6 bases). Trimming took 7 bases from V and 6 from J, leaving 13 bases between them. The CDR3 is 12 amino acids. Germline assignment: CDR1 LGHNT and CDR2 FRNRAP. The chain's CDR3 is CASVEGGAEQYF. In DNA form, the CDR3 reads TGTGCTAGTGTAGAAGGAGGGGCCGAGCAGTACTTC.

The CDR3 loop is CASSYRRAQEGYEQYF. The CDR3 coding sequence is TGTGCCAGCAGTTACCGACGTGCCCAGGAGGGCTACGAGCAGTACTTC. The chain links TRBV6-6 to TRBJ2-7; tentative D call: TRBD2 (6 bases). Germline assignment: CDR1 MNHNY and CDR2 SVGAGI (reference sequence). This CDR3 comprises 16 residues. The V gene lost 2 bases and the J gene lost 3 bases, with 17 bases spanning the gap.